These T cell receptor beta chains were read from a single sample in a study of blood T cell repertoires in COVID-19. Profiling relied on immunoSEQ multiplex PCR, and the TCRdb table lists in-frame clones only, not all of them. The sample has 150,000 or so clones, 81% seen once; the top ten hold 5.6%. Sequenced input: PBMCs or T cells enriched from blood (not recorded which). These receptors originate from a woman in her 40s with acute COVID-19. Both conserved end residues are part of each CDR3. The D gene is left open where the match is weak.

>.|TRBV5-8
CASSSGQLLNSYEQYF
>TRBD2|TRBV29-1
CSVSPTGTTHIQYF
>.|TRBV11-2
CASSHSLTGRNTGELFF
>TRBD1|TRBV7-2
CASSGRQGGSGNTIYF
>TRBD1|TRBV3-1/TRBV3-2
CASARQGSYTIYF
>TRBD1|TRBV7-9
CASSLAQGAFGYTF
>.|TRBV2
CASSEGSGGELFF
>.|TRBV3-1/TRBV3-2
CASSQDKGLGEQYF
>.|TRBV2
CASSPSSETQYF
>TRBD1|TRBV29-1
CSVEGRGQGYGYTF
>TRBD1|TRBV29-1
CSLRTGEDTEAFF
>.|TRBV7-8
CASSLADKNYGYTF
>TRBD2|TRBV2
CASTGGAGPNEQYF
>.|TRBV2
CASSSGQPILPQHF
>.|TRBV2
CASIRTEGTEAFF
>.|TRBV19
CASSLGGTGNQPQHF
>.|TRBV7-3
CASSYDRGTDTQYF
>.|TRBV2
CASSNRARPEAFF
>TRBD2|TRBV4-1
CASSPGTSGRVEDTDTQYF
>TRBD2|TRBV6-1
CASCDGSSGRNEQFF
>TRBD1|TRBV27
CASRAGQGGWNEQFF
>TRBD2|TRBV24-1
CATSDSPSSGRGSYNEQFF
>TRBD2|TRBV4-1
CASSQEWREGLNEQFF
>.|TRBV18
CASSSTGGDSGNEQFF
>.|TRBV3-1/TRBV3-2
CASSQDQGLLGAFF
>TRBD1|TRBV5-1
CASSLSTGADTQYF
>TRBD1|TRBV9
CASSTRDRGFMNTEAFF
>.|TRBV6-1
CASSEDPGGSGYTF
>.|TRBV6-5
CAGAQSSYNEQFF
>.|TRBV5-1
CASSLEGRARNTEAFF
>TRBD2|TRBV12-5
CASGPPREAGNEQFF
>.|TRBV2
CASSERRTEAFF
>.|TRBV6-5
CASSYSIRYTEAFF
>.|TRBV5-1
CASSQTPTAKLVEAFF
>TRBD2|TRBV7-3
CASSLAPSGYNEQFF
>TRBD2|TRBV27
CASSYGRSEYYEQYF
>TRBD2|TRBV6-1
CASSEAAGGWGQFF
>.|TRBV23-1
CASSHLQPQHF
>.|TRBV12-3/TRBV12-4
CASSWAAGIEAFF
>.|TRBV5-6
CASSLNSLSYNEQFF
>.|TRBV6-4
CASSKEQGGNYGYTF
>.|TRBV6-5
CASRDGSVYEQYF
>.|TRBV6-5
CASSRQPSNYGYTF
>TRBD1|TRBV19
CASSIAQGASGANVLTF
>.|TRBV27
CASSSSSFNYGYTF
>.|TRBV29-1
CSVTGFATNEKLFF